This TCR beta chain was obtained from a study of T cell repertoires in cytomegalovirus infection. As for the study in general: An indication of both CMV infection and matching HLA type came from public TCR beta signatures. Overall study results and limits: Ex vivo responses were dominated by HLA-C-restricted CMV-specific TCR beta clonotypes. CMV carriers having the relevant HLA were flagged by cumulative public TCR beta family frequency.

Using its own MiXCR run on the reads, TCRdb lists one record per CDR3 protein. The sample has about 530,000 distinct CDR3 sequences, around a quarter seen once. The table lists this clonotype with a few counts. Its target is unknown. Looked up from germline, CDR1 is MNHEY and CDR2 is SVGEGT. This CDR3 contains 17 residues. Trimming left V 5 bases short and J 9 bases short, with 26 bases between. Sequencing used PBMCs. The V call is TRBV6-2 or TRBV6-3, the J call TRBJ2-1; a weak D match, TRBD1 (5 bases). This sequence was found in a human donor in good health (CMV status not recorded). Some clones in this sample may be carry-over from other donors' samples. The CDR3 DNA sequence: TGTGCCAGCAGTCCCTCGACCCAAGCAGGGATGGCCAGTGAGCAGTTCTTC. Amino acids: CASSPSTQAGMASEQFF.